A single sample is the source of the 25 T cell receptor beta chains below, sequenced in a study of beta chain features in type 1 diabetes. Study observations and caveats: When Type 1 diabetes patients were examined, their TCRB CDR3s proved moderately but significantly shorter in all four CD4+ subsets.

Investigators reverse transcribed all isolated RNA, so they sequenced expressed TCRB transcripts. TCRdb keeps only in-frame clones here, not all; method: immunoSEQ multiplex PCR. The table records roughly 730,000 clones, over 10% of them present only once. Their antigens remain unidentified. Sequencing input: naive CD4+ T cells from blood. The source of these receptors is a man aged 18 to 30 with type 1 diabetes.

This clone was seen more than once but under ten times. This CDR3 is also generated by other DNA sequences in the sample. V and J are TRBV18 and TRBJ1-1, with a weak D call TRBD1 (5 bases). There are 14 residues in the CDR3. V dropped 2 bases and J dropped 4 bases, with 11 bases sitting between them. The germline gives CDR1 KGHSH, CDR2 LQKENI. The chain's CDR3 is CASSPGGEGTEAFF. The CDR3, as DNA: TGTGCCAGCTCACCAGGGGGTGAGGGCACTGAAGCTTTCTTT.

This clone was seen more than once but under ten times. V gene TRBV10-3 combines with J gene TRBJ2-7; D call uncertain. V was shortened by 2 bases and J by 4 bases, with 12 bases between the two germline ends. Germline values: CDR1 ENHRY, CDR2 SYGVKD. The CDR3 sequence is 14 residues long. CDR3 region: CAISEGERSYEQYF. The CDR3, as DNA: TGTGCCATCAGTGAGGGGGAACGGAGTTACGAGCAGTACTTC.

The CDR3 is CASTTGTGVRSPLHF. The CDR3 DNA follows: TGTGCCAGTACCACCGGGACAGGGGTGCGTTCACCCCTCCACTTT. The chain carries TRBV19 and TRBJ1-6; TRBD1 aligns across 10 bases. The CDR3 is made up of 15 amino acids. Looked up from germline, CDR1 is LNHDA and CDR2 is SQIVND (reference sequence). The J segment lost 9 bases and the V segment lost 7 bases, leaving 9 bases of the junction unmatched. The full variable domain, in which reference TRBV19 and TRBJ1-6 provide the parts outside the CDR3, is DGGITQSPKYLFRKEGQNVTLSCEQNLNHDAMYWYRQDPGQGLRLIYYSQIVNDFQKGDIAEGYSVSREKKESFPLTVTSAQKNPTAFYLCASTTGTGVRSPLHFGNGTRLTVT.

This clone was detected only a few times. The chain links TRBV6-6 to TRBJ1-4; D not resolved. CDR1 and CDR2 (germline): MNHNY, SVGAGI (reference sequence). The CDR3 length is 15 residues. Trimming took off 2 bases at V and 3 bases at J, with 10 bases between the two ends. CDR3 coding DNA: TGTGCCAGCAGTTACGTTGGGGTCGCTAATGAAAAACTGTTTTTT. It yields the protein CASSYVGVANEKLFF.

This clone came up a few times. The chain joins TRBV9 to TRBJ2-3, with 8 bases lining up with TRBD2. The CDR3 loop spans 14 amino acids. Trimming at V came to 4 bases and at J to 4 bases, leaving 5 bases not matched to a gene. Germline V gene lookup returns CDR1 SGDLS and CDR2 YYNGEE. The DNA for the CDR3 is TGTGCCAGCAGCACTAGCGGATTGCCAGATACGCAGTATTTT. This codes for CASSTSGLPDTQYF.

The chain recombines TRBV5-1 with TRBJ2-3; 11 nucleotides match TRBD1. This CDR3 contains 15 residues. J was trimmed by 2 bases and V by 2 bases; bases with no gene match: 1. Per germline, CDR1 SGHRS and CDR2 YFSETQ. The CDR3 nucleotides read TGCGCCAGCAGCTTAGGACAGGGGGCCACAGATACGCAGTATTTT. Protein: CASSLGQGATDTQYF.

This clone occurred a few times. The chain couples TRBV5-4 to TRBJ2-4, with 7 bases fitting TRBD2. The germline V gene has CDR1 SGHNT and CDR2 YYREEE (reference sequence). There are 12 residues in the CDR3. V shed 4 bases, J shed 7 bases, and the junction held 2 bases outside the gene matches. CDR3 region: CASSPGGNIQYF. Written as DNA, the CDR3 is TGTGCCAGCAGCCCCGGGGGGAACATTCAGTACTTC.

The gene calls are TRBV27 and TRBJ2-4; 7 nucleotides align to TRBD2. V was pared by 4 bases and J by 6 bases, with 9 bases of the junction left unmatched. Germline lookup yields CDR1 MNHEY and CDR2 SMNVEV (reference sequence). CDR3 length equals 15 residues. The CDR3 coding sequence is TGTGCCAGCAGTTCCCCGGGGGGTCCTGGAAACATTCAGTACTTC. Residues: CASSSPGGPGNIQYF.

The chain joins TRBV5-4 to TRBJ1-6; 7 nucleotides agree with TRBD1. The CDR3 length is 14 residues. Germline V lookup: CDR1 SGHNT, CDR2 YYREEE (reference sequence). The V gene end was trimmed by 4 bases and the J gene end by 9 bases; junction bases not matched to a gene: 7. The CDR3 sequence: CASSLGQDTSPLHF. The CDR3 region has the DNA TGTGCCAGCAGCCTAGGACAGGACACTTCACCCCTCCACTTT.

The CDR3 spells CAWDRVQSPLHF. The CDR3 DNA reads TGTGCCTGGGACAGGGTGCAGTCACCCCTCCACTTT. The chain has TRBV30 and TRBJ1-6; 7 nucleotides align to TRBD1. Losses at the gene ends were 5 bases for V and 10 bases for J; bases not matched to a gene: 5. Germline V gene data show CDR1 as GTSNPN and CDR2 as SVGIG (reference sequence). This CDR3 comprises 12 residues.

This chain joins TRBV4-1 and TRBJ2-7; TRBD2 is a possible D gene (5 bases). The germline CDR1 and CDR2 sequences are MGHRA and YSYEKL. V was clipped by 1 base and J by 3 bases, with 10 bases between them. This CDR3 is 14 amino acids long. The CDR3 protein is CASSQARESYEQYF. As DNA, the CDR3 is TGCGCCAGCAGCCAAGCTAGGGAGAGCTACGAGCAGTACTTC.

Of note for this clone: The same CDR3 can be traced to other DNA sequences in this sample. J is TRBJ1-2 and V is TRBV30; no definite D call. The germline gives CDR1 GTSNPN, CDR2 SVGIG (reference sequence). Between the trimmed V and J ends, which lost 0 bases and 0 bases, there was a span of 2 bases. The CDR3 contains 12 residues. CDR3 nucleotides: TGTGCCTGGAGTGTTACTAACTATGGCTACACCTTC. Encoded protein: CAWSVTNYGYTF.

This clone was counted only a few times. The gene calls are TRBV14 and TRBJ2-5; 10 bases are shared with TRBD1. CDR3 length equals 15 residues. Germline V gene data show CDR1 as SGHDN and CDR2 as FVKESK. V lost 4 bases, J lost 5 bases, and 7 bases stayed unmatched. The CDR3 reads CASSLGQGDWETQYF. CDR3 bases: TGTGCCAGCAGCCTTGGACAGGGGGATTGGGAGACCCAGTACTTC.

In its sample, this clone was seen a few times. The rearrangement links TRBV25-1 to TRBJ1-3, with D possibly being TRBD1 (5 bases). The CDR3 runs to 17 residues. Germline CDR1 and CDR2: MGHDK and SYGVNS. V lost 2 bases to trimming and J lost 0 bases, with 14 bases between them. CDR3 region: CASSEPLGVPSGNTIYF. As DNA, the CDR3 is TGTGCCAGCAGTGAACCCTTAGGGGTCCCCTCTGGAAACACCATATATTTT.

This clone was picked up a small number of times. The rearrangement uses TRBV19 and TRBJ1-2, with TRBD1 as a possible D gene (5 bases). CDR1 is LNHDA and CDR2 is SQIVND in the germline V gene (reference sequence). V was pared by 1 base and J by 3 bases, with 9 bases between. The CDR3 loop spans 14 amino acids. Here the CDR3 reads CASSIGGRDYGYTF. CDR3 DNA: TGTGCCAGTAGTATAGGGGGCAGAGACTATGGCTACACCTTC.

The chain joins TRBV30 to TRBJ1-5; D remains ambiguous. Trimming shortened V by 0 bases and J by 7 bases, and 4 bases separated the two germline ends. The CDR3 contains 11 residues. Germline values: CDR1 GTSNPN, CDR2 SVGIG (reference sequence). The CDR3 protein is CAWSVAQPQHF. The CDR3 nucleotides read TGTGCCTGGAGTGTAGCCCAGCCCCAGCATTTT.

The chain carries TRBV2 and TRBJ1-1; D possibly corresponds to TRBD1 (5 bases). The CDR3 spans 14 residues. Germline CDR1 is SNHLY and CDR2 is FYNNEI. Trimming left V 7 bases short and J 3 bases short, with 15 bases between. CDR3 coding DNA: TGTGCCAGCAAATCCTTAGCGGGGGACACTGAAGCTTTCTTT. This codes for CASKSLAGDTEAFF.

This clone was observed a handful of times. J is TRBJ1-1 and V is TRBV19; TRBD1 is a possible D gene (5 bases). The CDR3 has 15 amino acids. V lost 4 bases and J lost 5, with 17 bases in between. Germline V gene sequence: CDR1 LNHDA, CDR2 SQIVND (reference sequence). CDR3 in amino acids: CASSNWGTGGTEAFF. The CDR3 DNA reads TGTGCCAGTAGTAACTGGGGGACCGGGGGAACTGAAGCTTTCTTT.

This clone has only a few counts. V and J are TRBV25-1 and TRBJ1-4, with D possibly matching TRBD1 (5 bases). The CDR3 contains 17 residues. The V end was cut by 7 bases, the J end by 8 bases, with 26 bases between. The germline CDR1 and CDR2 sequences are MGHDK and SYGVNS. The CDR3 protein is CASKPSGTRELGEKLFF. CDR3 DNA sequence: TGTGCCAGCAAGCCCTCCGGGACGCGAGAATTGGGGGAAAAACTGTTTTTT.

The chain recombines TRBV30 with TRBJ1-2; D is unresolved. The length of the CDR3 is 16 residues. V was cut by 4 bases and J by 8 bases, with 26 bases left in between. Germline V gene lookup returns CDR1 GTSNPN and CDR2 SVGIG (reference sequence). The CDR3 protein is CAWMNEIERHGFGYTF. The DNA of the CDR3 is TGTGCCTGGATGAACGAGATTGAACGCCATGGGTTCGGCTACACCTTC.

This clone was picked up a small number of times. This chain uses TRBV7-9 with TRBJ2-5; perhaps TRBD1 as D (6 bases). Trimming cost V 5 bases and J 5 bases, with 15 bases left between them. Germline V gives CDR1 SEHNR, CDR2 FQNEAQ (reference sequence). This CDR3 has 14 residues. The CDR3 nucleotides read TGTGCCAGCAGCCCACAGGGACGTCCGGAGACCCAGTACTTC. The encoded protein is CASSPQGRPETQYF.

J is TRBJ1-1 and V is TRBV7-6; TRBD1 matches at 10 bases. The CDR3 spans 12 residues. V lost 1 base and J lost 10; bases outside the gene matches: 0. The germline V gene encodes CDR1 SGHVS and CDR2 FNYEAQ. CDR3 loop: CASSLGTGGAFF. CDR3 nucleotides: TGTGCCAGCAGCTTAGGGACAGGGGGAGCTTTCTTT.

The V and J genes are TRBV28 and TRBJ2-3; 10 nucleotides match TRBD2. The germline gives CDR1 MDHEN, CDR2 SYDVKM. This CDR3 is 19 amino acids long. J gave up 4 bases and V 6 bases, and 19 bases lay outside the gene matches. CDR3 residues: CASSFGGGTSDQLADTQYF. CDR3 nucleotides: TGTGCCAGCAGCTTCGGAGGGGGGACTAGCGATCAGTTGGCAGATACGCAGTATTTT.

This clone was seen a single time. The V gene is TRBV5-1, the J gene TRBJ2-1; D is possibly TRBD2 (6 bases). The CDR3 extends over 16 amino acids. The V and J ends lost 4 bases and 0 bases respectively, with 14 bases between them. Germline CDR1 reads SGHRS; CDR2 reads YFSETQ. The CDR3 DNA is TGCGCCAGCAGCCCTCCGGGAGTATCCTCCTACAATGAGCAGTTCTTC. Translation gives CASSPPGVSSYNEQFF.

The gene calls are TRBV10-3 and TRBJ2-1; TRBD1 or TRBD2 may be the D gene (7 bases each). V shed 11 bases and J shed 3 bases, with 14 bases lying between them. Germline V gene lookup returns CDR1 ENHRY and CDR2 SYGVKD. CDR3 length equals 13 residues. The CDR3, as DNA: TGTGCCTCAGGGGGAGGGATCTACAATGAGCAGTTCTTC. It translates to CASGGGIYNEQFF.